This T cell receptor beta chain was observed in a study of CD8+ T cells in alopecia areata. About the study: Those patients who were treated received oral tofacitinib, which was given at 5 to 10 mg twice daily for moderate-to-severe alopecia areata. The drug, tofacitinib, lasted 6 to 18 months, followed by 6 months off drug. Study-level points and caveats: It was less clear whether patients shared TCRs than it was in mice, possibly because of HLA.

Isolated RNA was reverse transcribed into cDNA used as the sequencing template. Method: immunoSEQ multiplex PCR; TCRdb's copy keeps in-frame clones and lacks some. Of almost 250,000 clones listed, 65% to 70% are singletons. The CDR3 spans 14 residues. V shed 5 bases and J 4 bases; nucleotides not matched to a gene: 7. Germline values: CDR1 MGHDK, CDR2 SYGVNS. Researchers took lesional scalp punch biopsies and peripheral blood from people who were alopecia areata patients. Of note for this clone: As yet, its antigen is unknown. This sample includes further DNA sequences coding for the same CDR3.

The chain links TRBV25-1 to TRBJ2-7; 8 nucleotides match TRBD1. The sequence derives from a human donor with alopecia areata. The specimen was CD4+ T cells sorted from blood, collected at week 0. DNA for the CDR3: TGTGCCAGCAGTCGAGGACAGGGAGTGTACGAGCAGTACTTC. It translates to CASSRGQGVYEQYF.